This TCR beta chain was sequenced in a study of blood T cells in healthy people across ages (dated by TCRdb to between 2015 and 2017). Some background on the complete study: In model experiments, roughly one uniquely barcoded TCR beta cDNA molecule per two T cells was captured by template switching. The study measured age-related changes in TCR beta repertoire diversity using deep sequencing normalized with unique cDNA molecular identifiers. The donors were divided into four age groups: young (average around 17 years), middle-aged (over 35), aged (approximately 62) and long-lived (roughly 82). To avoid experimental bias, donors of different ages were spread randomly across the sequencing lanes. For two donors (one aged 18 to 29 and one aged 80 or older), the study analyzed two additional independent replicas of 1 million unique cDNA reads from the same blood draw. Summary of the overall study and its limitations: A strong correlation was found between observed TCR beta diversity and the percentage of naive T cells measured by flow cytometry. Because profiling used bulk unsorted PBMCs, naive and antigen-experienced compartments could not be compared conclusively. Estimates of total diversity based on one million sequenced T cells were regarded as lower bounds and as underestimates. Observed TCR beta diversity per million T cells fell roughly linearly with age, and a significant reduction was already apparent by age around 39. Because donor CMV infection status was unknown, age-related changes in expanded clonotypes were potentially confounded. Compared with the aged group, the long-lived group had more naive CD4+ T cells, fewer expanded clones and increased TCR diversity, suggesting age selection.

Per the germline V gene (reference sequence), DFQATT is the CDR1 and SNEGSKA is the CDR2. Taken from cysteine to phenylalanine, the CDR3 has 12 residues. Only CDR3 DNA remains: 36 bases, in frame from the first base. The junction shows trimming of 3 bases on V and 0 bases on J, plus 5 bases between the germline ends. This clonotype was counted between two and nine times. The antigen it binds to is not known. No base quality values were provided; no much bigger clone lies one nucleotide off. The library was generated by 5' RACE. A second PCR of about 6 to 12 cycles was performed with a sample-barcoded 5' primer and a J-beta primer mix. Each TCR beta cDNA molecule received a unique molecular identifier from a template-switch 5' adaptor carrying 12 random nucleotides. At least 3 million CDR3-containing paired-end reads were obtained from each sample. All of the RNA was converted into first-strand cDNA using the Mint cDNA synthesis kit, with a TRBC-specific oligonucleotide serving as the primer. Following uracil-DNA glycosylase treatment, all cDNA underwent a first 18-cycle PCR with the universal primers M1SS and BC2_uni_R. The authors' pipeline ran thus. For normalization, 1 million high-quality reads, each with a distinct molecular identifier, were randomly selected from each sample. Instead of being binned into consensus sequences, reads with shared molecular identifiers were discarded. MiTCR, run with a Q25 quality threshold and the strictest error-elimination algorithm, handled CDR3 identification, clonotype clustering and error correction. Lower-bound total TCR beta diversity was estimated with a nonparametric unseen species model using Euler transformation. Through fastp at Q25 and MiXCR, TCRdb rebuilt clones from the public reads, retaining in-frame beta chains. Rows matching on CDR3 protein sequence are summarized as one entry with the most common DNA and genes. The V and J calls, along with clone size, are taken from TCRdb and not from the paper's own processing. For this sample there are around 1,900,000 distinct CDR3 sequences; about 39% appear just once. The ten largest clones add up to 23% of the sample.

The 35 to 40 donors, aged about 6 to 100 years, were systemically healthy Caucasian individuals from Russia. Each donor gave 8 to 10 milliliters of peripheral blood, drawn into EDTA-treated Vacutainer tubes. Ficoll-Paque density-gradient centrifugation was used to isolate PBMCs, with at least 6.5 million per sample. Total RNA was extracted from PBMCs with Trizol reagent, with at least 6 micrograms obtained per sample. For every donor, an aliquot of PBMCs went through flow cytometry to measure the percentages of naive CD45RAhigh/CD27high T cells. This TCR was recovered from a human donor in good health. Sequencing input: blood. The sequence links TRBV20-1 to TRBJ2-5; the D gene cannot be named for sure. The CDR3 corresponds to CSARVYQETQYF. The nucleotide sequence reads as follows: TGCAGTGCTAGGGTCTACCAAGAGACCCAGTACTTC.